This T cell receptor (beta chain) originates from a study of T cell clonality in common variable immunodeficiency. The assay was immunoSEQ multiplex PCR, and TCRdb's table has in-frame clones only and misses some. The specimen has some 45,000 clones, none found just once. Sample: peripheral blood mononuclear cells. This TCR derives from a person between 18 and 69 years old in good health.

The CDR3 sequence: CASSLDPGPYEQYF. The DNA read from the CDR3 is TGTGCCAGCAGCTTAGATCCAGGTCCCTACGAG. This chain joins TRBV7-6 and TRBJ2-7, with D unclear. The read stops 3 residues short of the end of the CDR3; the missing end is completed from the germline J gene. This CDR3 is built from 14 residues. Trimming removed 1 base from V and 2 bases from J, with 9 bases in between. CDR1 and CDR2 from the germline V gene are SGHVS and FNYEAQ.